This T cell receptor beta chain was recovered during a study of shared clonotypes between healthy human individuals. Study-wide points: Clonotype sharing levels among donors were expected to vary with sequencing depth.

This CDR3 spans 13 amino acids. CDR1 SGHRS and CDR2 YFSETQ come from the germline V gene. V lost 5 bases, J lost 2 bases, and 0 bases stayed unmatched. It was roughly 190 ng DNA, 25,000 to 35,000 T cell genomes, that sorted-subset replicate PCRs used. Here immunoSEQ multiplex PCR was the method, and the copy in TCRdb shows in-frame clones only, minus some. The sample has over a million clones, roughly 70% seen once. This clone has a handful of counts. Its antigen is still unknown. The TCR sequence derives from a man aged 18 to 30 in good health. The sequencing sample was made of memory CD4+ T cells sorted from blood. Subset reported: CD45RA-negative fraction. The V and J genes are TRBV5-1 and TRBJ2-5; 10 bases line up with TRBD2. The CDR3 region is CASRTSGQETQYF. The DNA for the CDR3 is TGCGCCAGCAGGACTAGCGGGCAAGAGACCCAGTACTTC.